The 14 T cell receptor beta chains below come from one sample, sequenced in a study of immune cell composition in non-small cell lung cancer. Clones were read by immunoSEQ multiplex PCR, and TCRdb kept only the in-frame ones, dropping some. The sample lists fewer than 5,500 clones; roughly 74% were seen once. The sample was lung tumor tissue. Source of these receptors: a human donor with non-small cell lung cancer.

CDR3 sequence reads: CASSSQATLNTGELFF. CDR3 bases: TGTGCCAGCAGTTCACAAGCGACGCTGAACACCGGGGAGCTGTTTTTT. J is TRBJ2-2 and V is TRBV27; unclear D gene. This CDR3 contains 16 residues. Germline CDR1 MNHEY, CDR2 SMNVEV (reference sequence). The germline V and J ends were trimmed by 4 bases and 1 base, with 13 bases remaining between them.

This clone showed up just once. The chain couples TRBV6-5 to TRBJ1-1; no clear D. Germline CDR1 and CDR2: MNHEY and SVGAGI. CDR3 length: 11 residues. Trimming left V 4 bases short and J 8 bases short, with 8 bases between. The CDR3 region is CASSSTSEAFF. CDR3 DNA sequence: TGTGCCAGCAGTTCCACTTCCGAAGCTTTCTTT.

This clone was seen just once. The J gene is TRBJ2-2, the V gene TRBV19; 7 nucleotides agree with TRBD1. With V trimmed by 10 bases and J by 7 bases, 9 bases remained unmatched. Germline V lookup: CDR1 LNHDA, CDR2 SQIVND (reference sequence). CDR3 length equals 13 residues. The CDR3 region has the DNA TGTGCCATTGCGACAGGGTACAACGGGGAGCTGTTTTTT. It translates to CAIATGYNGELFF.

The rearrangement uses TRBV28 and TRBJ2-2; D might be TRBD2 (6 bases). The germline V gene has CDR1 MDHEN and CDR2 SYDVKM. The CDR3 consists of 15 residues. Between the trimmed V and J ends, which lost 6 bases and 7 bases, there was a span of 18 bases. CDR3 sequence: CASSRSGGASGELFF. CDR3 DNA: TGTGCCAGCAGCAGAAGTGGCGGGGCTAGCGGGGAGCTGTTTTTT.

This chain links TRBV10-3 with TRBJ2-7; 9 nucleotides match TRBD1. Germline V lookup: CDR1 ENHRY, CDR2 SYGVKD. J was trimmed by 2 bases and V by 3 bases; bases with no gene match: 8. CDR3 length equals 16 residues. CDR3 region: CAISEEGQGFPYEQYF. The CDR3, as DNA: TGTGCCATCAGTGAAGAGGGACAGGGTTTTCCCTACGAGCAGTACTTC.

The chain joins TRBV4-2 to TRBJ1-2; the D gene is possibly TRBD1 (6 bases). Per the germline V gene, CDR1 is LGHNA and CDR2 is YNFKEQ. V lost 2 bases and J 6 bases, leaving 10 bases between the germline ends. This CDR3 contains 13 residues. CDR3 in amino acids: CASSQPQGDGYTF. In DNA form, the CDR3 reads TGTGCCAGCAGCCAACCACAGGGCGATGGCTACACCTTC.

This chain uses TRBV6-5 with TRBJ2-3, with D hard to call. The germline V and J ends were trimmed by 0 bases and 9 bases, with 10 bases remaining between them. In germline, CDR1 is MNHEY, CDR2 SVGAGI. This CDR3 is 13 amino acids long. CDR3 DNA: TGTGCCAGCAGTTACTCGCTTGGCAGGACGCAGTATTTT. It specifies CASSYSLGRTQYF.

The V call is TRBV2, the J call TRBJ2-5, with D tentatively TRBD2 (5 bases). V was pared by 3 bases and J by 4 bases, with 12 bases between. There are 14 residues in the CDR3. Germline V gives CDR1 SNHLY, CDR2 FYNNEI. The CDR3 DNA sequence: TGTGCCAGCAGTGATCCTTCGGGGAGAGAGACCCAGTACTTC. It yields the protein CASSDPSGRETQYF.

This chain joins TRBV19 and TRBJ1-1; D possibly corresponds to TRBD1 (6 bases). This CDR3 is 13 amino acids long. V lost 6 bases, J lost 5 bases, and 13 bases lay in between. Per the germline V gene, CDR1 is LNHDA and CDR2 is SQIVND (reference sequence). The CDR3 is CASRVQGGTEAFF. DNA for the CDR3: TGTGCCAGTAGGGTACAGGGTGGAACTGAAGCTTTCTTT. Based on the CDR3 plus reference TRBV19 and TRBJ1-1, the full variable domain is DGGITQSPKYLFRKEGQNVTLSCEQNLNHDAMYWYRQDPGQGLRLIYYSQIVNDFQKGDIAEGYSVSREKKESFPLTVTSAQKNPTAFYLCASRVQGGTEAFFGQGTRLTVV.

J is TRBJ1-6 and V is TRBV25-1; tentatively, D is TRBD1 (6 bases). Germline values: CDR1 MGHDK, CDR2 SYGVNS. The germline V and J ends were trimmed by 7 bases and 3 bases, with 13 bases remaining between them. This CDR3 is 15 amino acids long. CDR3 DNA sequence: TGTGCCAGCACCGGAGGACAGTTCTATAATTCACCCCTCCACTTT. This sequence encodes CASTGGQFYNSPLHF.

The J gene is TRBJ2-1, the V gene TRBV7-2, with 8 bases matching TRBD2. Losses at the gene ends were 8 bases for V and 1 base for J; bases not matched to a gene: 7. This CDR3 spans 15 amino acids. Germline values: CDR1 SGHTA, CDR2 FQGNSA. In DNA, the CDR3 is TGTGCCAGCCAATTTAGCGGGATATCCTACAATGAGCAGTTCTTC. Translated, it gives CASQFSGISYNEQFF.

V and J are TRBV11-3 and TRBJ1-2, with TRBD1 matching over 9 bases. The germline V gene encodes CDR1 SGHNT and CDR2 YENEEA. The CDR3 spans 13 residues. Trimming at V came to 3 bases and at J to 10 bases, leaving 6 bases not matched to a gene. The CDR3 sequence is CASSFGTGFDYTF. The CDR3 coding sequence is TGTGCCAGCAGCTTCGGGACAGGGTTCGACTACACCTTC.

This clone came up a few times. The chain carries TRBV19 and TRBJ2-1; possible D gene TRBD2, 5 bases. The CDR3 spans 15 residues. V lost 3 bases and J 8 bases, leaving 17 bases between the germline ends. Looked up from germline, CDR1 is LNHDA and CDR2 is SQIVND (reference sequence). The CDR3 reads CASSMAAEPTHEQFF. CDR3 DNA: TGTGCCAGTAGTATGGCAGCGGAGCCTACACATGAGCAGTTCTTC.

V gene TRBV6-5 combines with J gene TRBJ2-7; 7 bases line up with TRBD2. The CDR3 has 16 amino acids. J lost 3 bases, V lost 0 bases, and 8 bases had no gene match. Germline V CDR1 and CDR2: MNHEY, SVGAGI. CDR3 nucleotide sequence: TGTGCCAGCAGTTACTCGGCGGCTAGCGGCCACTACGAGCAGTACTTC. Its translation is CASSYSAASGHYEQYF.